The 4 T cell receptor beta chains reported below all come from one sample, sequenced in a study of molecular identifiers for immune sequencing clone quantification. TCRdb recomputed calls from the PCR reads with MiXCR, one row per CDR3 protein. The data contain under 600,000 distinct CDR3 sequences, around 23% of them singletons. The sample consisted of naive CD8+ T cells from blood, with Jurkat cell RNA spiked in. Indicated subset: FACS-sorted CD8+CD4-CCR7+CD45RA+ naive T cells. The receptor set was obtained from a human donor in good health. Some libraries in this study had Jurkat cell RNA spiked in.

This chain uses TRBV12-5 with TRBJ2-6; D not certain. Germline V gene lookup returns CDR1 LGHNT and CDR2 FRNRAP. Trimming left V 3 bases short and J 0 bases short, with 6 bases between. The CDR3 covers 15 residues. The CDR3 loop reads CASGLDDSGANVLTF. Here the CDR3 DNA reads TGTGCTAGTGGTTTAGATGACTCTGGGGCCAACGTCCTGACTTTC.

Ten or more counts support this clonotype. The chain couples TRBV6-6 to TRBJ1-3, with D maybe TRBD1 (5 bases). Germline-derived CDR1 and CDR2 are MNHNY and SVGAGI (reference sequence). Between the trimmed V and J ends, which lost 2 bases and 0 bases, there was a span of 14 bases. This CDR3 comprises 17 residues. CDR3 sequence reads: CASSYAPGTLSGNTIYF. The CDR3 DNA follows: TGTGCCAGCAGTTACGCCCCGGGGACGCTCTCTGGAAACACCATATATTTT.

The chain employs TRBV12-3 or TRBV12-4 and TRBJ2-1, with 8 bases lining up with TRBD2. The CDR3 is 14 residues long. The ends lost 10 bases at V and 8 bases at J; junction bases unmatched: 13. As DNA, the CDR3 is TGTGCCATCGGGGGGGAGCCATTATTCTATGAGCAGTTCTTC. Translation gives CAIGGEPLFYEQFF.

This clonotype occurred a few times. The chain combines TRBV28 with TRBJ2-7; no definite D call. The CDR3 extends over 14 amino acids. Trimming cost V 4 bases and J 0 bases, with 10 bases left between them. Germline-derived CDR1 and CDR2 are MDHEN and SYDVKM. The CDR3 is CASSSLASSYEQYF. The CDR3 nucleotides are TGTGCCAGCAGTTCTCTGGCGAGCTCCTACGAGCAGTACTTC.